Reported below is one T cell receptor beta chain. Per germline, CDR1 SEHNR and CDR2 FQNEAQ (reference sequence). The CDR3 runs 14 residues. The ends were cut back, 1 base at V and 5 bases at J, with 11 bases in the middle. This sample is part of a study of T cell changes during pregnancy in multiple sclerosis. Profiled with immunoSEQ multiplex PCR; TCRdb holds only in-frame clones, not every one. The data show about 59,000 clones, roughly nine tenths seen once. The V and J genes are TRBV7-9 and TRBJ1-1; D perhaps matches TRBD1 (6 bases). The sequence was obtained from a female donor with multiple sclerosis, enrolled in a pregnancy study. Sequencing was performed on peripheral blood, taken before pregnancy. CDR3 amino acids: CASSLEGRGTEAFF. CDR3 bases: TGTGCCAGCAGCTTAGAGGGAAGGGGGACTGAAGCTTTCTTT.